A single T cell receptor beta chain is shown here with its context. Its specificity is not known. The sample comes from a study of cytomegalovirus exposure and HLA in healthy donors. Study context: Approximately 80 million unique TCRs from HLA-typed donors were held in an early data release. Study results and caveats: An analysis was carried out at a later point. It showed that HLA-associated TCR beta chains were more clonally expanded than equally common non-associated chains. TCR beta chains numbering more than 150 were designated cytomegalovirus-associated.

The study ran its PCR with 60 Vbeta and 13 Jbeta primers. Some clones are missing from TCRdb's copy, which holds only in-frame ones; the method was immunoSEQ multiplex PCR. The sample lists 35,000 to 45,000 clones; less than 85% were seen once. Everyone who donated was a healthy bone marrow donor. V was clipped by 4 bases and J by 4 bases; unmatched bases: 12. Per the germline V gene, CDR1 is MDHEN and CDR2 is SYDVKM. The CDR3 extends over 17 amino acids. Sequencing was done on a sample of PBMCs. This rearrangement joins TRBV28 to TRBJ2-1, with 8 bases identical to TRBD2. The sequence came from a woman between 18 and 29 years old in good health and CMV-seropositive. The DNA of the CDR3 is TGTGCCAGCAGTTCCCCCGGAGCGGGAGTTATTTACAATGAGCAGTTCTTC. It yields the protein CASSSPGAGVIYNEQFF.